This T cell receptor (beta chain) was identified in a study of OX40 agonist ivuxolimab in advanced cancers. Background on the study: The treatment was a fully human IgG2 OX40 agonist, ivuxolimab. Patients assigned to dose escalation were diagnosed with hepatocellular carcinoma, melanoma, renal cell or head and neck cancer.

The junction had 5 bases not matched to a gene; V was cut back by 8 bases and J by 2 bases. CDR1 and CDR2 (germline): SGHKS, YYEKEE (reference sequence). The CDR3 covers 14 residues. Study-level findings and limits: The study found that CD8+ T cells averaged more expanded clones than CD4+.

The table came from immunoSEQ multiplex PCR; TCRdb's copy has only in-frame clones and leaves some out. The sample lists about 53,000 clones, about 88% occurring once. Regarding this clone: The antigen remains undetermined.

The sequencing used CD4+ or CD8+ T cells sorted from blood, collected in a trial of the OX40 agonist ivuxolimab. The sequence came from an adult with an advanced solid tumor such as melanoma, head and neck, liver or kidney cancer. The V gene is TRBV5-5, the J gene TRBJ2-2; 8 bases align to TRBD1. The CDR3 nucleotides are TGTGCCAGTCAGGACAGGGTTAACACCGGGGAGCTGTTTTTT. Amino acids: CASQDRVNTGELFF.